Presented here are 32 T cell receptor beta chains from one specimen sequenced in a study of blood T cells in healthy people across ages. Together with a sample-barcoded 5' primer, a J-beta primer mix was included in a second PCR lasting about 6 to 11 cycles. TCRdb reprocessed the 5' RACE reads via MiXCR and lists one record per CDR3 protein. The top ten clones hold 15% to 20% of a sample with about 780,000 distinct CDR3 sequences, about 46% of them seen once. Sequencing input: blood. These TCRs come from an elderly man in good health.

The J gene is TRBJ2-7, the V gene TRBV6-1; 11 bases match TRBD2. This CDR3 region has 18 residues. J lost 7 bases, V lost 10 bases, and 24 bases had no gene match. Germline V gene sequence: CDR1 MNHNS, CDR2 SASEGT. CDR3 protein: CATPLLAGVSLGFCEQYF. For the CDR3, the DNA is TGTGCCACCCCACTACTAGCGGGAGTATCCCTGGGGTTTTGTGAGCAGTACTTC.

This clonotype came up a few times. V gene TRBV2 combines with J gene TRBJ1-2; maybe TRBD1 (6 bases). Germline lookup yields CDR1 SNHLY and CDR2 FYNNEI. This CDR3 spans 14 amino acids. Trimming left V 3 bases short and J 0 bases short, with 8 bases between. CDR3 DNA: TGTGCCAGCAGTGACAGGGGTTCTAACTATGGCTACACCTTC. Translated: CASSDRGSNYGYTF.

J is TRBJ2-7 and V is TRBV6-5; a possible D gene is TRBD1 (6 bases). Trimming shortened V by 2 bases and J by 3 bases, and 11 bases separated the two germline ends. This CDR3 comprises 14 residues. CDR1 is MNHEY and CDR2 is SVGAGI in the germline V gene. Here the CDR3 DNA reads TGTGCCAGCAGTTACAGACAGGCTTACTACGAGCAGTACTTC. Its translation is CASSYRQAYYEQYF.

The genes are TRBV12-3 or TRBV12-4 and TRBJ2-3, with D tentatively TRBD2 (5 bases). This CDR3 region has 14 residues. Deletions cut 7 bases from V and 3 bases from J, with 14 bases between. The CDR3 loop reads CASTVTQRTDTQYF. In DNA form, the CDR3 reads TGTGCCAGCACGGTCACGCAGCGGACAGATACGCAGTATTTT.

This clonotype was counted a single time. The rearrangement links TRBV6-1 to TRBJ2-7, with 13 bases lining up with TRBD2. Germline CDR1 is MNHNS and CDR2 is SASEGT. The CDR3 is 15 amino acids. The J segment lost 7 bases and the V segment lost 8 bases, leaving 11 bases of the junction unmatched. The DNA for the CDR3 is TGTGCCAGCGGCCCTTACGGACTAGCGGGAGAAGAGCAGTACTTC. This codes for CASGPYGLAGEEQYF.

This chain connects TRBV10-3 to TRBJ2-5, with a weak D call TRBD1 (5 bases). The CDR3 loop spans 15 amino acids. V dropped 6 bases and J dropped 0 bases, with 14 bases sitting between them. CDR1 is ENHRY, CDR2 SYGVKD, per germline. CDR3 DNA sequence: TGTGCCATCAGGGAAAGCGACAGAGACCAAGAGACCCAGTACTTC. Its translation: CAIRESDRDQETQYF.

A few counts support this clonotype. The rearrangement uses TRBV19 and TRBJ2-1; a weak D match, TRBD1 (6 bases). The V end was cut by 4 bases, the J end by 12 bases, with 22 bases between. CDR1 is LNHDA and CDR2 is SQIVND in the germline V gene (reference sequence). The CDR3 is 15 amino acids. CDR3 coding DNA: TGTGCCAGTAGTAACTCGGCAGGGGCTAGTAGTGTGCAGTTCTTC. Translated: CASSNSAGASSVQFF.

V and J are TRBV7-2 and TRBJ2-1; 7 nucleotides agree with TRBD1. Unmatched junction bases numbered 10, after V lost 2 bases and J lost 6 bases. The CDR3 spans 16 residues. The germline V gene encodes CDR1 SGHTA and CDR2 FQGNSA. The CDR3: CASSLRQGGALNEQFF. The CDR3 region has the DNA TGTGCCAGCAGCTTAAGACAGGGTGGAGCTCTCAATGAGCAGTTCTTC. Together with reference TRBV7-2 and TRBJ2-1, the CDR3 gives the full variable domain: GAGVSQSPSNKVTEKGKDVELRCDPISGHTALYWYRQSLGQGLEFLIYFQGNSAPDKSGLPSDRFSAERTGGSVSTLTIQRTQQEDSAVYLCASSLRQGGALNEQFFGPGTRLTVL.

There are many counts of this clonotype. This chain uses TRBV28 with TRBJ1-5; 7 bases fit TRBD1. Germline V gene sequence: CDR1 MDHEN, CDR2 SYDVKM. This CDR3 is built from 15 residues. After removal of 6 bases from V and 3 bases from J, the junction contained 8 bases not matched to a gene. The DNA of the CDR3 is TGTGCCAGCAGCACCCCGACAGGGTACAATCAGCCCCAGCATTTT. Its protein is CASSTPTGYNQPQHF. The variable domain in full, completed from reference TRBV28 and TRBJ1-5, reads DVKVTQSSRYLVKRTGEKVFLECVQDMDHENMFWYRQDPGLGLRLIYFSYDVKMKEKGDIPEGYSVSREKKERFSLILESASTNQTSMYLCASSTPTGYNQPQHFGDGTRLSIL.

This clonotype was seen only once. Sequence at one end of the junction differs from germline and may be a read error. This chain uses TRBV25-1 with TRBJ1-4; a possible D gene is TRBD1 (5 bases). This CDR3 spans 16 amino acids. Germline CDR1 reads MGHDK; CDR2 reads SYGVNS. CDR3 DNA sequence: TGTGCCAGCAGTGAGGGCCGGGGCACAACTAATGAAGAACTGTTTTTT. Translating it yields CASSEGRGTTNEELFF.

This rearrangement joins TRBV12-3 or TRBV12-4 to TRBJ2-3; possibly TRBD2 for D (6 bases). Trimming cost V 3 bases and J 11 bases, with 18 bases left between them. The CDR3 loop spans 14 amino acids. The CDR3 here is CASSLAGRTDVQYF. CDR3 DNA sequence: TGTGCCAGCAGTTTGGCGGGGAGAACAGATGTGCAGTATTTT.

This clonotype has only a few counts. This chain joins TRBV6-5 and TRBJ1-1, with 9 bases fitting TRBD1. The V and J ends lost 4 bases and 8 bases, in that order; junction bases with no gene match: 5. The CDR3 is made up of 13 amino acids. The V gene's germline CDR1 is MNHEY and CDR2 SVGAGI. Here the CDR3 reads CASSFRDRVEAFF. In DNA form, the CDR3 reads TGTGCCAGCAGTTTCCGGGACAGGGTGGAAGCTTTCTTT.

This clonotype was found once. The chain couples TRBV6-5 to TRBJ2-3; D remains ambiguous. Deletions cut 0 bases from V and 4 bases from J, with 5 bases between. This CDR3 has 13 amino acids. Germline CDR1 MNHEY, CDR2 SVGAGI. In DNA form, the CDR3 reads TGTGCCAGCAGTTACTCGGAGCCAGATACGCAGTATTTT. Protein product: CASSYSEPDTQYF.

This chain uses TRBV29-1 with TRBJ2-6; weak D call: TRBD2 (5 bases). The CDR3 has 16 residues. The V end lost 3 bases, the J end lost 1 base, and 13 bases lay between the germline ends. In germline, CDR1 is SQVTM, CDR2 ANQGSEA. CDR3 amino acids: CSVEVWESSGANVLTF. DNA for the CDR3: TGCAGCGTTGAGGTCTGGGAGAGTTCTGGGGCCAACGTCCTGACTTTC.

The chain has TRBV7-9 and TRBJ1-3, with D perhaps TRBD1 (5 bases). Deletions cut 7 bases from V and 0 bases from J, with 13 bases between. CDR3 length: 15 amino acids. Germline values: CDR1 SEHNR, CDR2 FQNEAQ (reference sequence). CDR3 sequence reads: CASNTGPGSGNTIYF. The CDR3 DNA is TGTGCCAGCAACACAGGCCCTGGCTCTGGAAACACCATATATTTT.

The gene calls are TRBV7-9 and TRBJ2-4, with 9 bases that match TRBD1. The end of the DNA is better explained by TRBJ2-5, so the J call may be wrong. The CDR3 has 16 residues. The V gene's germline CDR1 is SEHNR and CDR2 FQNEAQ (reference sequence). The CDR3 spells CASSLGGDRGYETQYF. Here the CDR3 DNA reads TGTGCCAGCAGCTTAGGGGGAGACAGGGGGTATGAGACCCAGTACTTC.

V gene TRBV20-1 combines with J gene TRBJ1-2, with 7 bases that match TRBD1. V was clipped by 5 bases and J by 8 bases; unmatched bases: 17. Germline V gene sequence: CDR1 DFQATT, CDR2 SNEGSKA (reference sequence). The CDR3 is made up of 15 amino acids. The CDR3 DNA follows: TGCAGTGCTGGGGCCCAGGGACAGTCCATTGGGGGCTACACCTTC. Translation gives CSAGAQGQSIGGYTF.

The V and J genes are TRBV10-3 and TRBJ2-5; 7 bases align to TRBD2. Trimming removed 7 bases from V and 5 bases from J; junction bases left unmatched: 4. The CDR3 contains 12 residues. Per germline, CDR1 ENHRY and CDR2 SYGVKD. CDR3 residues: CAIKEGGETQYF. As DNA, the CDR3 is TGTGCCATCAAGGAGGGAGGGGAGACCCAGTACTTC.

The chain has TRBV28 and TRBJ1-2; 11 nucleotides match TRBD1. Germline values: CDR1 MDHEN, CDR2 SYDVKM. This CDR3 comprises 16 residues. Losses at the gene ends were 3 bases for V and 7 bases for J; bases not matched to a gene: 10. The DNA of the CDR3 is TGTGCCAGCAGTTTCCCGATGGGACAGGGGGGCTCTGGCTACACCTTC. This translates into CASSFPMGQGGSGYTF.

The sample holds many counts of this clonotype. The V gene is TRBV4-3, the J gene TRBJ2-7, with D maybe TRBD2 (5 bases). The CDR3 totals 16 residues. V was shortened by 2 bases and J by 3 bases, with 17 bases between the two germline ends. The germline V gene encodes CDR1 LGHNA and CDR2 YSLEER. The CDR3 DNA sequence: TGCGCCAGCAGCCAAAGCGGCAGCGCCCGAAACTACGAGCAGTACTTC. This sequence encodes CASSQSGSARNYEQYF.

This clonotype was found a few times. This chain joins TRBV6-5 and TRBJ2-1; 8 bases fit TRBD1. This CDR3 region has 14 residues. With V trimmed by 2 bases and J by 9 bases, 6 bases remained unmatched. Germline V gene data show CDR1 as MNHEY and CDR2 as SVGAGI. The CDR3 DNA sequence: TGTGCCAGCAGTTACGGGACAGGAATAGGTGAGCAGTTCTTC. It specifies CASSYGTGIGEQFF.

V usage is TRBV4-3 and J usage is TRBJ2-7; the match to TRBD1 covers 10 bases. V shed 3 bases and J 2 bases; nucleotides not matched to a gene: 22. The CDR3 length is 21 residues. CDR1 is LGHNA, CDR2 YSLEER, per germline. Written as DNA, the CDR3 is TGCGCCAGCAGCCATGTCATAACCGGGACAGGGGCCAACCCGGGCCCCTACGAGCAGTACTTC. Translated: CASSHVITGTGANPGPYEQYF.

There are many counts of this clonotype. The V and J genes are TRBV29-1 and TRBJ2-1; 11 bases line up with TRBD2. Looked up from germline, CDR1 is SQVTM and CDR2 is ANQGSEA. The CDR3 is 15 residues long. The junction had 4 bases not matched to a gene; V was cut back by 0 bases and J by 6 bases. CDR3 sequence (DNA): TGCAGCGTTGAAGAGGGTAGCGGGAGGGCCAATGAGCAGTTCTTC. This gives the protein CSVEEGSGRANEQFF.

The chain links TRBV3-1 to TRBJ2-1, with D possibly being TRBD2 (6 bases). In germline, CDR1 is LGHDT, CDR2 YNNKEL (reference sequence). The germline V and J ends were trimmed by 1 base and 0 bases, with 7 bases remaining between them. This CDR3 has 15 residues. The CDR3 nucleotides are TGTGCCAGCAGCCAAGGCGGGATCTCCTACAATGAGCAGTTCTTC. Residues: CASSQGGISYNEQFF.

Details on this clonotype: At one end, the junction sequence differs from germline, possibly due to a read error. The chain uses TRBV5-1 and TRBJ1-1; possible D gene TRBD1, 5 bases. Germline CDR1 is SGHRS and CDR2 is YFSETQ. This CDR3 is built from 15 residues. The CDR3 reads CASSLADVGVTEAFF. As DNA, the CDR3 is TGCGCCAGCAGTTTGGCGGACGTAGGGGTAACTGAAGCTTTCTTT.

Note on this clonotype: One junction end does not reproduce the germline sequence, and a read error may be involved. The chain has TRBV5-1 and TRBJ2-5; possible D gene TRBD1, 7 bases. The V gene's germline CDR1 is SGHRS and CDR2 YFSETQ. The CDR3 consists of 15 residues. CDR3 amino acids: CTSSPAGQRSETQYF. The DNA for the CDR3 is TGCACCAGCAGCCCGGCGGGACAGCGGTCGGAGACCCAGTACTTC.

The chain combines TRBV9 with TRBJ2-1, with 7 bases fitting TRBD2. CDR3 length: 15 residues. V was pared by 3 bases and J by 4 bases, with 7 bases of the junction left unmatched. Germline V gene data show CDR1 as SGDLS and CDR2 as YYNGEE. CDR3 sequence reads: CASSGRLASYNEQFF. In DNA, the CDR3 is TGTGCCAGCAGCGGTCGACTAGCTTCTTACAATGAGCAGTTCTTC.

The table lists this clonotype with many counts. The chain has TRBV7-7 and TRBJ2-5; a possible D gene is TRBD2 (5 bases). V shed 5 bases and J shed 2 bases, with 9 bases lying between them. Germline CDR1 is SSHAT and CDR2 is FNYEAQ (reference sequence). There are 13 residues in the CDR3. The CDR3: CASSQSGQETQYF. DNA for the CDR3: TGTGCCAGCAGCCAGAGCGGACAAGAGACCCAGTACTTC. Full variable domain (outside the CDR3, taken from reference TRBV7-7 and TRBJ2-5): GAGVSQSPRYKVTKRGQDVTLRCDPISSHATLYWYQQALGQGPEFLTYFNYEAQPDKSGLPSDRFSAERPEGSISTLTIQRTEQRDSAMYRCASSQSGQETQYFGPGTRLLVL.

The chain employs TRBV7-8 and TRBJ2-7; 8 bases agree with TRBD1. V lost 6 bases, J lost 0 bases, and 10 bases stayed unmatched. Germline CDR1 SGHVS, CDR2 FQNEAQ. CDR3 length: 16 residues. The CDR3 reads CASSPTGTGSSYEQYF. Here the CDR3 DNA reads TGTGCCAGCAGTCCGACCGGGACAGGTAGCTCCTACGAGCAGTACTTC.

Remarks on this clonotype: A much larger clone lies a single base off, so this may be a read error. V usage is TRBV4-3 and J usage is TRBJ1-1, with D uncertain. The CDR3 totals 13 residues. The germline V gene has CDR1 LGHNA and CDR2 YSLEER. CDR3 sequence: CASGQGMSTEAFF. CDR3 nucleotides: TGCGCCAGCGGCCAAGGCATGAGCACTGAAGCTTTCTTT.

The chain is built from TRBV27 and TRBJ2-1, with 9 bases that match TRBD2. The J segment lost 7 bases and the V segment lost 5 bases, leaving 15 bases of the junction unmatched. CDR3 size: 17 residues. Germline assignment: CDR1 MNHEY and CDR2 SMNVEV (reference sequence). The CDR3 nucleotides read TGTGCCAGCAGTCCTATGTACAGCGGGAGGCGGCTGAATGAGCAGTTCTTC. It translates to CASSPMYSGRRLNEQFF.

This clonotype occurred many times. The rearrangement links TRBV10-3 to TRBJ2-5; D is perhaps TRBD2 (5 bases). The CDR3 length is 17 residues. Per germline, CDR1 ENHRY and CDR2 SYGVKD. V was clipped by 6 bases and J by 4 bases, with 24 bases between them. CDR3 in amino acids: CAIRNGVTDFGLETQYF. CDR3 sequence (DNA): TGTGCCATCAGGAATGGCGTTACCGATTTCGGACTAGAGACCCAGTACTTC.